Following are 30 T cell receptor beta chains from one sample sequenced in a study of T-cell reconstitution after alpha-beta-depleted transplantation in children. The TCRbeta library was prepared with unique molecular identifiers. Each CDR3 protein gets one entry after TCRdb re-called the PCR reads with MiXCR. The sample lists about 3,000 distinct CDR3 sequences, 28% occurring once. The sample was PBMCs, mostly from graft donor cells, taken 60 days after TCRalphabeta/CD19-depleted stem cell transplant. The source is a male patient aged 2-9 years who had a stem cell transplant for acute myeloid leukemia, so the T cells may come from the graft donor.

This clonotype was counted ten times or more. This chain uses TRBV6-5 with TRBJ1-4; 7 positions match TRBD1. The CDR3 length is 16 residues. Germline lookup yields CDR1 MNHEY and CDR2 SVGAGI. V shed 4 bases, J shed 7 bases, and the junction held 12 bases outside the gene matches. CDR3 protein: CASSWTEGALAEKLFF. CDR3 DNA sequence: TGTGCCAGCAGTTGGACCGAGGGGGCGCTGGCTGAAAAACTGTTTTTT.

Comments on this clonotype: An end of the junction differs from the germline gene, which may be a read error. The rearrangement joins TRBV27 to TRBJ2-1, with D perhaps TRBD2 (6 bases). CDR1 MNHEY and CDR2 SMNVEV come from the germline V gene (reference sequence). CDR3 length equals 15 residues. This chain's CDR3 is CASKLRRVSPDEQFF. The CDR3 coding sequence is TGTGCTAGCAAATTACGGAGGGTTTCTCCGGATGAGCAGTTCTTC.

The CDR3 is CAMGPGLLNTIYF. The CDR3 coding sequence is TGTGCCATGGGCCCCGGGCTCCTGAACACCATATATTTT. The chain uses TRBV7-9 and TRBJ1-3; D remains ambiguous. Germline CDR1 is SEHNR and CDR2 is FQNEAQ (reference sequence). The ends were cut back, 10 bases at V and 7 bases at J, with 17 bases in the middle. CDR3 length equals 13 residues. Looking up the rest from reference TRBV7-9 and TRBJ1-3 gives the full variable domain: DTGVSQNPRHKITKRGQNVTFRCDPISEHNRLYWYRQTLGQGPEFLTYFQNEAQLEKSRLLSDRFSAERPKGSFSTLEIQRTEQGDSAMYLCAMGPGLLNTIYFGEGSWLTVV.

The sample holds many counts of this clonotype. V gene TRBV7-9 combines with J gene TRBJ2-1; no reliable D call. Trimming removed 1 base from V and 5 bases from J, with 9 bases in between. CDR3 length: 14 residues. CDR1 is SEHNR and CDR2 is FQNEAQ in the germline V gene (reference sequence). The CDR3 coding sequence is TGTGCCAGCAGCTTAGTCAGACGGAACAATGAGCAGTTCTTC. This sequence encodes CASSLVRRNNEQFF.

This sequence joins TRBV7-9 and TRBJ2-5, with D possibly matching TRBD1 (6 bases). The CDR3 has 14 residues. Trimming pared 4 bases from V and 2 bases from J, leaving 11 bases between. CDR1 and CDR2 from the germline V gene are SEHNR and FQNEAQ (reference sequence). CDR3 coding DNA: TGTGCCAGCAGCTCGGAAGGGACACAAGAGACCCAGTACTTC. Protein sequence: CASSSEGTQETQYF.

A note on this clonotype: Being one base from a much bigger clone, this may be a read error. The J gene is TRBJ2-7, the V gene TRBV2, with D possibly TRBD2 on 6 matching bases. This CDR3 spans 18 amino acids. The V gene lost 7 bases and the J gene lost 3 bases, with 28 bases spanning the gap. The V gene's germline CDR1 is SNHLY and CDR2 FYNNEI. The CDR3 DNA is TGTGCCAGCATCACCGGGATGGGACTCAAGAAAATCGGCTACGAGCAGTACGTC. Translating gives CASITGMGLKKIGYEQYV.

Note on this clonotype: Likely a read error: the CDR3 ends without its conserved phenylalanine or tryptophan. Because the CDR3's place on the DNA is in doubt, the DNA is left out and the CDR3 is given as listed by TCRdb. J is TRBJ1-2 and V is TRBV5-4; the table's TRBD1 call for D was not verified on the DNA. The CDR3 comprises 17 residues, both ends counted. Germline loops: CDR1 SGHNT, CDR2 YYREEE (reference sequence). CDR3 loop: CASSSGASGTSLYGCTC.

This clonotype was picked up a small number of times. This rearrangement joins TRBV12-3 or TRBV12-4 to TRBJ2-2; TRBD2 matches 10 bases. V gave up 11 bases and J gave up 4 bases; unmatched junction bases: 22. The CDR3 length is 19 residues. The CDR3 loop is CASCKDFWSGRGGTGELFF. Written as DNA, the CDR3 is TGTGCCTCCTGCAAGGATTTCTGGAGCGGGAGGGGTGGCACCGGGGAGCTGTTTTTT.

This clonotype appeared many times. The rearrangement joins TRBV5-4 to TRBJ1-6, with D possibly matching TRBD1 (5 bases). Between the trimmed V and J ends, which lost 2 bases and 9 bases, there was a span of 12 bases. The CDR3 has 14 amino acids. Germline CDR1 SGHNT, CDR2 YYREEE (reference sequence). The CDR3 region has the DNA TGTGCCAGCAGCTTTGAAGGGGTGGGTTCACCCCTCCACTTT. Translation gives CASSFEGVGSPLHF. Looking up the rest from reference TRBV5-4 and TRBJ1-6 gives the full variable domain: ETGVTQSPTHLIKTRGQQVTLRCSSQSGHNTVSWYQQALGQGPQFIFQYYREEENGRGNFPPRFSGLQFPNYSSELNVNALELDDSALYLCASSFEGVGSPLHFGNGTRLTVT.

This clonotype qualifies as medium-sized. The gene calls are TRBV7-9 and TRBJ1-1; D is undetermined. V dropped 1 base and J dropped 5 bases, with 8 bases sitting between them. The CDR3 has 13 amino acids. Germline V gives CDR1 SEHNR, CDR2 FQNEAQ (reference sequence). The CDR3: CASSLEPGTEAFF. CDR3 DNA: TGTGCCAGCAGCTTAGAGCCGGGAACTGAAGCTTTCTTT.

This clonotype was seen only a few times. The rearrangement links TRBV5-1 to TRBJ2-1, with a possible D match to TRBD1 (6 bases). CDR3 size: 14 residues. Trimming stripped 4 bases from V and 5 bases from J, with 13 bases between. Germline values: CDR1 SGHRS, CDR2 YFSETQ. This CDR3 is CASSHPTGNNEQFF. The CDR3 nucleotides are TGCGCCAGCAGCCACCCGACAGGTAACAATGAGCAGTTCTTC.

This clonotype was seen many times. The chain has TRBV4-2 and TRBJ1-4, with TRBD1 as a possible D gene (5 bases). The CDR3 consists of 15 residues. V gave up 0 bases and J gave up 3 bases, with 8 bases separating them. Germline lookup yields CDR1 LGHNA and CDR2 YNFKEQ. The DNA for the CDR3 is TGTGCCAGCAGCCAAGATTCGGGGCCTAATGAAAAACTGTTTTTT. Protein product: CASSQDSGPNEKLFF.

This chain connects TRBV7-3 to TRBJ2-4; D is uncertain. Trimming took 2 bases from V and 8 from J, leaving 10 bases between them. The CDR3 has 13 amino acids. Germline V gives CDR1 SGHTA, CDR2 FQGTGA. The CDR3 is CASSLDPGDIQYF. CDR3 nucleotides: TGTGCCAGCAGCTTAGACCCTGGGGACATTCAGTACTTC.

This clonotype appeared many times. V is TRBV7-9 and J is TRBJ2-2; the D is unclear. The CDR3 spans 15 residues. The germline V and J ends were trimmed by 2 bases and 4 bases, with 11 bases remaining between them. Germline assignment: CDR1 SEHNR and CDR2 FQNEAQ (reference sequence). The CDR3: CASSLRIGSTGELFF. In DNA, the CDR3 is TGTGCCAGCAGCTTAAGGATTGGGTCCACCGGGGAGCTGTTTTTT.

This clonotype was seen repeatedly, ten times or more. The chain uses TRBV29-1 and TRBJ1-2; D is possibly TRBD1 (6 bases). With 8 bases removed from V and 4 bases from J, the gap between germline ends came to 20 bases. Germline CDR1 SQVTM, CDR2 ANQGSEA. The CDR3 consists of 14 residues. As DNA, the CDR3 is TGCAGCACGACGGAGGGGACAACCTCCTATGGCTACACCTTC. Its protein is CSTTEGTTSYGYTF.

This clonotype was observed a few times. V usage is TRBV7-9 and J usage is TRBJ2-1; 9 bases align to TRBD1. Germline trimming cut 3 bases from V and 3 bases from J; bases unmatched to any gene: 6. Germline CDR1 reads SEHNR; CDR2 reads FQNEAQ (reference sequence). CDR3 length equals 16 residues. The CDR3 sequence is CASSFPWTGDYNEQFF. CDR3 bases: TGTGCCAGCAGCTTCCCTTGGACAGGGGACTACAATGAGCAGTTCTTC.

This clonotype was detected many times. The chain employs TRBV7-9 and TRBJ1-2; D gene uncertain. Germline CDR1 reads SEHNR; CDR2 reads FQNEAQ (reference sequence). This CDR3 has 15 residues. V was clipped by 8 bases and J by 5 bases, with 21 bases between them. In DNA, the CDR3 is TGTGCCAGCGGACGCCACGGGAGGGAGATTTATGGCTACACCTTC. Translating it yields CASGRHGREIYGYTF.

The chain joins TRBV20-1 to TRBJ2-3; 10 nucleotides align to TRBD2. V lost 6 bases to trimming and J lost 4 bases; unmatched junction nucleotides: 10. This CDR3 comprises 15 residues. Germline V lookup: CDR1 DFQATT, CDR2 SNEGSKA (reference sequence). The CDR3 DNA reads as TGCAGTGCAAAACTTCTAGCGGGAGTGGCAGATACGCAGTATTTT. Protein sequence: CSAKLLAGVADTQYF.

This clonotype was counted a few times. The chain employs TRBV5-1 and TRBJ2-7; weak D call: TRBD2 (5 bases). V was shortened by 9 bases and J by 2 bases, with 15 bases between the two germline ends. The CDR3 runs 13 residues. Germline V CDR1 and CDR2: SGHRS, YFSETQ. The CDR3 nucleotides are TGCGCCATCAACGGGGTTTCAACCTACGAGCAGTACTTC. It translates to CAINGVSTYEQYF.

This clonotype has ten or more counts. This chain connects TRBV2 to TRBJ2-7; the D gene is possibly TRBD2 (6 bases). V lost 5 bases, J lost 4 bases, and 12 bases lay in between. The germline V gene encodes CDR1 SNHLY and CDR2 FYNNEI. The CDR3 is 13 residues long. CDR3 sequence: CASSTRGGYEQYV. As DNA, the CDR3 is TGTGCCAGCAGTACGCGTGGGGGGTACGAGCAGTACGTC.

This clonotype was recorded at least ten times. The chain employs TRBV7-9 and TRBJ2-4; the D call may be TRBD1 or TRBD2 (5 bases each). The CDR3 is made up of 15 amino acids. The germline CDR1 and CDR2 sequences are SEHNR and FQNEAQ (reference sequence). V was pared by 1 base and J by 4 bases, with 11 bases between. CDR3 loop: CASSLVGEPKNIQYF. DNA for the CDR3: TGTGCCAGCAGCTTAGTGGGGGAGCCAAAAAACATTCAGTACTTC.

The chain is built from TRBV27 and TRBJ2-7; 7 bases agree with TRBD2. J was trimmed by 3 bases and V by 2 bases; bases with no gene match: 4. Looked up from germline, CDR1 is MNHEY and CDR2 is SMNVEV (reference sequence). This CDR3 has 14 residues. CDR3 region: CASSLQAGRYEQYF. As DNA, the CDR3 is TGTGCCAGCAGTTTACAAGCGGGACGCTACGAGCAGTACTTC.

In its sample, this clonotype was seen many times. The CDR3 DNA reads TGTGCCAGCAGCTTAAGTCCTGTGAAGGGGGTGTTTACTGAAGCTTTCTTT. This encodes CASSLSPVKGVFTEAFF. This chain links TRBV7-9 with TRBJ1-1; possible D gene TRBD1, 6 bases. The CDR3 extends over 17 amino acids. Germline CDR1 is SEHNR and CDR2 is FQNEAQ (reference sequence). V lost 2 bases and J 5 bases, leaving 21 bases between the germline ends.

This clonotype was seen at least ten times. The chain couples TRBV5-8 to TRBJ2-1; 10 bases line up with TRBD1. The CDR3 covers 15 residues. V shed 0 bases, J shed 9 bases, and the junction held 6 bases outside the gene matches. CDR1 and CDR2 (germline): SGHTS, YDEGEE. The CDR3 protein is CASSLGGQGMSEQFF. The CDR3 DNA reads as TGTGCCAGCAGCTTGGGGGGACAGGGGATGTCTGAGCAGTTCTTC. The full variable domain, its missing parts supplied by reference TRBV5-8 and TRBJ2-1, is EAGVTQSPTHLIKTRGQQATLRCSPISGHTSVYWYQQALGLGLQFLLWYDEGEERNRGNFPPRFSGRQFPNYSSELNVNALELEDSALYLCASSLGGQGMSEQFFGPGTRLTVL.

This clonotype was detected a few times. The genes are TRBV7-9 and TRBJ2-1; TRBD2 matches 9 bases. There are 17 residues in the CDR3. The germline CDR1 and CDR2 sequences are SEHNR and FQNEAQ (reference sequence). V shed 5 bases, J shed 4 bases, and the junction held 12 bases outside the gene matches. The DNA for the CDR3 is TGTGCCAGCAGCCCCTATCCGGGGAGCGGGGGGTACAATGAGCAGTTCTTC. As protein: CASSPYPGSGGYNEQFF.

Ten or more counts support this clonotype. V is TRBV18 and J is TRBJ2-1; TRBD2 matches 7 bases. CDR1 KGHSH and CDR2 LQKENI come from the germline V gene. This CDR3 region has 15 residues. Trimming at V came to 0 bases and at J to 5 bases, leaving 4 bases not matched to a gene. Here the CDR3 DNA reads TGTGCCAGCTCACCACCGGGCGGGAGAGACAATGAGCAGTTCTTC. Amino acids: CASSPPGGRDNEQFF.

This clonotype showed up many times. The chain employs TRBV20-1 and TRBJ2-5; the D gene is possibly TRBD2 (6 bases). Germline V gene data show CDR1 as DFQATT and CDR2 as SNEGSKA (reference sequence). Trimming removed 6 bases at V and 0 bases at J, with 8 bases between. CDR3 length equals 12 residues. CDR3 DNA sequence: TGCAGTGCGCGGGACTACCAAGAGACCCAGTACTTC. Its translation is CSARDYQETQYF.

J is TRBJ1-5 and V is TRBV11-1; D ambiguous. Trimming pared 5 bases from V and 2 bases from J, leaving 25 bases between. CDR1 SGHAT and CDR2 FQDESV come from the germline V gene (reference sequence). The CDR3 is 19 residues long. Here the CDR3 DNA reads TGTGCCAGCAGCCCCACCCCCGGGTCCAACGTTCTTCGCAATCAGCCCCAGCATTTT. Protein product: CASSPTPGSNVLRNQPQHF. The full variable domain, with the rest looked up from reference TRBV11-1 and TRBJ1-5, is EAEVAQSPRYKITEKSQAVAFWCDPISGHATLYWYRQILGQGPELLVQFQDESVVDDSQLPKDRFSAERLKGVDSTLKIQPAELGDSAMYLCASSPTPGSNVLRNQPQHFGDGTRLSIL.

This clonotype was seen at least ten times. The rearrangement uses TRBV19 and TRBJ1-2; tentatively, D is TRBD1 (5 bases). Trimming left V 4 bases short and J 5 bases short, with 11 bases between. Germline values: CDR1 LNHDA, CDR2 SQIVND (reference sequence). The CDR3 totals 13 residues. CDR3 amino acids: CASSTTVVYGYTF. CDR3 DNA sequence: TGTGCCAGTAGTACGACAGTAGTTTATGGCTACACCTTC.

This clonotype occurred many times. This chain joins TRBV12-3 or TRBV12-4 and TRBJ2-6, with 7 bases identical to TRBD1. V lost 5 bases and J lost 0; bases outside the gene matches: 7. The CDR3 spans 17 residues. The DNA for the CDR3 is TGTGCCAGCAGTCCCGGGACAGTCCTCTCTGGGGCCAACGTCCTGACTTTC. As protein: CASSPGTVLSGANVLTF.